The 15 T cell receptor beta chains below were found in one sample sequenced in a study of T cells after yellow fever vaccination. TCRdb recomputed calls from the 5' RACE reads with MiXCR, one row per CDR3 protein. This table holds some 30,000 distinct CDR3 sequences, roughly 4.5% found once. Source: CD8+ T cells sorted from PBMCs, taken 5 days after the yellow fever booster vaccination. These receptors came from a man aged 25 to 45 who received the YFV17D yellow fever vaccine.

This clonotype was counted ten times or more. This chain connects TRBV9 to TRBJ2-3; D is ambiguous. V lost 0 bases to trimming and J lost 4 bases, with 9 bases between them. The CDR3 runs to 14 residues. Germline assignment: CDR1 SGDLS and CDR2 YYNGEE. The CDR3 reads CASSVGLLADTQYF. In DNA form, the CDR3 reads TGTGCCAGCAGCGTAGGATTACTGGCAGATACGCAGTATTTT.

Concerning this clonotype: This sequence may be a read error, since a much larger clone differs from it by one base. V gene TRBV7-6 combines with J gene TRBJ2-5; the D is unclear. Germline V gene lookup returns CDR1 SGHVS and CDR2 FNYEAQ. This CDR3 is 14 amino acids long. Trimming took off 4 bases at V and 4 bases at J, with 13 bases between the two ends. CDR3 in DNA: TGTGCCAGCAGCTCCGGCACAGAAATAGAGACCCAGTACTTC. Amino acids: CASSSGTEIETQYF.

In this sample, this clonotype turned up many times. This chain links TRBV11-2 with TRBJ2-3; the D gene is possibly TRBD1 (5 bases). The CDR3 length is 13 residues. CDR1 and CDR2 (germline): SGHAT, FQNNGV. The V end was cut by 1 base, the J end by 8 bases, with 10 bases between. CDR3 sequence (DNA): TGTGCCAGCAGCTTAGTTGGGGCTGGTACGCAGTATTTT. Translating gives CASSLVGAGTQYF.

This clonotype was counted at least ten times. This chain joins TRBV13 and TRBJ2-2; no reliable D call. Germline V lookup: CDR1 PRHDT, CDR2 FYEKMQ (reference sequence). This CDR3 contains 13 residues. V dropped 5 bases and J dropped 8 bases, with 12 bases sitting between them. In nucleotides, the CDR3 is TGTGCCAGCAGCCCTCTCGCGACTGGGGAGCTGTTTTTT. It codes for CASSPLATGELFF.

This clonotype was seen many times. The J gene is TRBJ2-7, the V gene TRBV10-2, with a possible D match to TRBD2 (6 bases). CDR1 and CDR2 (germline): WSHSY, SAAADI. The CDR3 totals 13 residues. Trimming left V 5 bases short and J 2 bases short, with 10 bases between. This CDR3 reads CASSRDSPYEQYF. DNA of the CDR3: TGCGCCAGCAGTAGGGACTCTCCCTACGAGCAGTACTTC.

There are many counts of this clonotype. The genes are TRBV7-2 and TRBJ2-5, with TRBD2 matching over 10 bases. This CDR3 has 13 residues. In germline, CDR1 is SGHTA, CDR2 FQGNSA. Trimming removed 5 bases from V and 13 bases from J; junction bases left unmatched: 10. The CDR3 here is CASSTLLAGYPYF. The CDR3 DNA reads as TGTGCCAGCAGCACTCTACTAGCGGGATACCCGTACTTC.

This clonotype has ten or more counts. The chain employs TRBV11-2 and TRBJ2-2; 7 nucleotides align to TRBD1. Trimming removed 3 bases from V and 3 bases from J; junction bases left unmatched: 7. The length of the CDR3 is 16 residues. Germline V gene lookup returns CDR1 SGHAT and CDR2 FQNNGV. The chain's CDR3 is CASSFIFTGDTGELFF. The CDR3 DNA follows: TGTGCCAGCAGCTTTATTTTCACAGGGGACACCGGGGAGCTGTTTTTT.

This clonotype was counted many times. The V gene is TRBV27, the J gene TRBJ2-1; the D is unclear. Trimming pared 0 bases from V and 10 bases from J, leaving 13 bases between. Germline V CDR1 and CDR2: MNHEY, SMNVEV (reference sequence). The CDR3 has 14 amino acids. CDR3 amino acids: CASSLSENPLEQFF. For the CDR3, the DNA is TGTGCCAGCAGTTTATCCGAGAATCCCCTCGAGCAGTTCTTC.

This clonotype was picked up many times. This chain uses TRBV27 with TRBJ1-1; D gene ambiguous. CDR3 length equals 14 residues. Germline CDR1 and CDR2: MNHEY and SMNVEV (reference sequence). V gave up 3 bases and J gave up 4 bases, with 12 bases separating them. CDR3 amino acids: CASSLTGWATEAFF. The CDR3 DNA follows: TGTGCCAGCAGTTTGACGGGATGGGCCACTGAAGCTTTCTTT.

Concerning this clonotype itself: This may arise from a read error, as a much more abundant clone is one base away. This chain uses TRBV19 with TRBJ2-1; 7 bases are shared with TRBD2. Germline V gives CDR1 LNHDA, CDR2 SQIVND (reference sequence). With 3 bases clipped from V and 5 bases from J, the junction kept 7 bases outside the gene matches. CDR3 size: 15 residues. The CDR3 region is CASSIRDYRDNEQFF. Here the CDR3 DNA reads TGTGCCAGTAGTATCCGGGACTATCGTGACAATGAGCAGTTCTTC.

This clonotype has ten or more counts. The chain combines TRBV2 with TRBJ2-7, with 7 bases matching TRBD1. J was trimmed by 2 bases and V by 6 bases; bases with no gene match: 10. This CDR3 is 15 amino acids long. Germline V gives CDR1 SNHLY, CDR2 FYNNEI. CDR3 sequence (DNA): TGTGCCAGCAGCCCTGACCCCGGGACAGCCTACGAGCAGTACTTC. Residues: CASSPDPGTAYEQYF. Full variable domain (missing parts from reference TRBV2 and TRBJ2-7): EPEVTQTPSHQVTQMGQEVILRCVPISNHLYFYWYRQILGQKVEFLVSFYNNEISEKSEIFDDQFSVERPDGSNFTLKIRSTKLEDSAMYFCASSPDPGTAYEQYFGPGTRLTVT.

This clonotype was observed many times. This chain uses TRBV27 with TRBJ1-5; 8 nucleotides align to TRBD1. The J segment lost 5 bases and the V segment lost 7 bases, leaving 10 bases of the junction unmatched. The CDR3 is made up of 15 amino acids. Germline V lookup: CDR1 MNHEY, CDR2 SMNVEV (reference sequence). CDR3 sequence (DNA): TGTGCCAGCATTCTCCCGGGACAGGCCCATCAGCCCCAGCATTTT. Translation gives CASILPGQAHQPQHF.

At least ten counts were recorded for this clonotype. This sequence joins TRBV7-2 and TRBJ1-5, with D possibly matching TRBD1 (5 bases). The CDR3 has 15 amino acids. In germline, CDR1 is SGHTA, CDR2 FQGNSA. V lost 5 bases to trimming and J lost 1 base, with 12 bases between them. CDR3 sequence (DNA): TGTGCCAGCAGCATGAACCAGGGAAGCAATCAGCCCCAGCATTTT. It is translated as CASSMNQGSNQPQHF.

In its sample, this clonotype was seen many times. The V call is TRBV20-1, the J call TRBJ2-5, with 7 bases lining up with TRBD2. V lost 0 bases and J lost 5; bases outside the gene matches: 9. The CDR3 length is 15 residues. CDR1 is DFQATT, CDR2 SNEGSKA, per germline (reference sequence). The CDR3 coding sequence is TGCAGTGCTAGAGATCAGGCGGGAGTGGCTGAGACCCAGTACTTC. It encodes CSARDQAGVAETQYF.

This clonotype was detected many times. This chain links TRBV14 with TRBJ2-1, with D perhaps matching TRBD2 (7 bases). The CDR3 consists of 19 residues. Trimming stripped 3 bases from V and 2 bases from J, with 23 bases between. Germline loops: CDR1 SGHDN, CDR2 FVKESK. CDR3 sequence reads: CASSHRPGHRDYAYNEQFF. The CDR3 DNA is TGTGCCAGCAGCCACCGACCGGGACACAGGGACTACGCCTACAATGAGCAGTTCTTC.